This T cell receptor beta chain emerged from a study of cytomegalovirus exposure and HLA in healthy donors. Study results and caveats: Available immune exposure information covered CMV serostatus only.

The CDR3 is made up of 14 amino acids. The germline gives CDR1 SGDLS, CDR2 YYNGEE. Trimming took 0 bases from V and 1 from J, leaving 7 bases between them. This clone was seen only a few times. What it binds is not known. This PCR relied on a set of 60 Vbeta primers and 13 Jbeta primers. Sequenced by immunoSEQ multiplex PCR; TCRdb stores in-frame clones only, minus some. Here the sample spans 150,000 to 200,000 clones, over 65% being singletons. J is TRBJ1-1 and V is TRBV9, with D possibly being TRBD1 (5 bases). Sequenced input: PBMCs. The clonotype comes from a man in his 60s in good health and CMV-seronegative. The CDR3 nucleotides are TGTGCCAGCAGCGTAGCCGGGGGGAACACTGAAGCTTTCTTT. Translated, it gives CASSVAGGNTEAFF.